This T cell receptor beta chain was profiled in a study of shared clonotypes between healthy human individuals. Study-level information: Three CD4 naive, three CD4 memory, two CD8 naive and one CD8 memory plate were used per donor. Notes on the study in general: The sole specimen, blood, was sampled, and tissue repertoires likely differ. As a rule, naive subsets had a larger estimated richness than memory subsets.

This CDR3 is 14 amino acids long. Germline V lookup: CDR1 SGHDT, CDR2 YYEEEE. V was pared by 0 bases and J by 4 bases, with 11 bases between. Turning to this clone: No antigen is known for it.

Data came from immunoSEQ multiplex PCR; TCRdb stores just in-frame clones and leaves some out. The table lists under 850,000 clones, 80% to 95% of them singletons. Naive CD8 cells comprised CD45RO-negative, CCR7-positively selected cells, excluding terminally differentiated effector memory CD45RA+ cells. The clonotype comes from a man between 25 and 39 years old in good health. The sample comprised naive CD8+ T cells sorted from blood. This chain joins TRBV5-6 and TRBJ2-7; D might be TRBD2 (6 bases). CDR3 loop: CASSLGGGVYEQYF. Written as DNA, the CDR3 is TGTGCCAGCAGCTTGGGAGGAGGGGTTTACGAGCAGTACTTC.